This T cell receptor beta chain originates from a study of regulatory T cells in long-lasting Graves disease (TCRdb year 2021). With respect to the entire study: Patients with newly diagnosed Graves' disease had been on antithyroid drugs for under 3 months. A total of some 35 samples underwent TCR sequencing: around 13 from persistent and approximately 20 from newly diagnosed Graves' disease patients. The study was conducted in China and was registered as a clinical trial. Peripheral blood TCR sequencing and RNA sequencing compared persistent Graves' disease patients with newly diagnosed Graves' disease patients. Beyond this particular receptor, the publication reports: The study examined only peripheral blood because the primary lesion, thyroid tissue, could not be accessed. Compared with newly diagnosed patients, patients with persistent Graves' disease had lower TCR Shannon entropy and fewer highly expanded clones, which suggests clonal expansion. More public clonotypes were shared among persistent patients (roughly 2,900) than among newly diagnosed patients (over 900). Only the TCR beta chain was sequenced and analyzed. The small sample size was acknowledged by the authors as a limitation that may reduce accuracy.

The sample holds many counts of this clonotype. The specificity of this receptor is unknown. No much larger clone is present one base from it, and per-base qualities are unavailable. In light of the paper, this sample's time point label describes: newly diagnosed GD, antithyroid drugs for less than 3 months. For both TCR sequencing and RNA sequencing, RNA was extracted from PBMCs in TRIzol. The diagnosis of Graves' disease was made according to American Thyroid Association guidelines. Patients for the study were recruited at an endocrinology department in Xi'an, China. From each patient, about 9.7 milliliters of peripheral blood was collected into an EDTA anticoagulant tube. PBMCs were isolated by Ficoll Paque Plus density gradient separation without further T cell sorting. An Agilent 2100 Bioanalyzer and agarose gel were used to check RNA quality, while a NanoDrop 2000 measured RNA concentration.

The method behind the library was multiplex PCR. The data were produced on an Illumina HiSeq 4000. To build TCR beta libraries, CDR3 regions were amplified by Arm-PCR using iRepertoire HTBI primers. Before sequencing, the PCR products underwent gel purification. The source study handled its data this way. Across samples, fewer than 70 TRBV and over 11 TRBJ segments were identified and used for gene usage analysis of CDR3 amino acid clonotypes. Filtered high-quality paired reads were merged into contigs using COPE and FqMerger. Contigs were aligned with BLAST to IMGT TRBV, TRBD and TRBJ reference genes, and CDR3 was defined per IMGT. Any clonotype with a frequency above 0.1% was counted as a highly expanded clone. Repertoire diversity was measured by Shannon entropy, and V-J evenness by the Gini coefficient. Public clonotypes were defined as clonotypes shared by more than one individual. TCRdb applied fastp at Q25 and MiXCR to the public reads, then kept only in-frame beta chains. One record per CDR3 amino acid sequence lists the most common genes and DNA. The V and J calls here are based on TCRdb, not the publication. For this sample the table gives 350,000 to 500,000 distinct CDR3 sequences, of which about a sixth were detected only once. Around 11% of the sample is in the top ten clones.

Another study also made use of these data, one on T cells in Graves' hyperthyroidism and ophthalmopathy. The second publication reports: Graves' hyperthyroidism was defined as stable when no progression to ophthalmopathy occurred over 18 months of follow-up. Hyperthyroidism patients were newly diagnosed, had a disease duration of under 2 months, and were aged 18 to 65 years. The study excluded patients with uncontrolled infections, other autoimmune diseases, pregnancy or lactation. Diagnoses relied on clinical symptoms, serum thyroxine and TRAb, thyroid ultrasound and orbital computed tomography. The TCR CDR3 was subjected to a first round of RT-PCR using the HTBI primer set and the Qiagen OneStep RT-PCR kit. Most expanded thyroid clonotypes (frequency above 0.001) were also found in blood, which suggests that blood repertoires may mirror thyroid immune responses. A 13 V-J signature model separated ophthalmopathy from stable hyperthyroidism, with just over 85% sensitivity and roughly 81% specificity in cross-validation and 80%/75% in testing. In validation, the model predicted progression to ophthalmopathy a median of about 6.5 months before onset, with roughly 70% sensitivity and around 76% specificity. A discovery cohort of about 100 patients, approximately 45 with Graves' ophthalmopathy and fewer than 65 with stable Graves' hyperthyroidism, was used to find distinguishing TCR V-J signatures. Whether ophthalmopathy could be predicted prospectively was tested in an independent validation cohort made up of under 20 hyperthyroidism patients plus 17 patients who later progressed to ophthalmopathy. For training and testing, the approximately 97 patients in the discovery cohort were randomly divided in a 7:3 ratio. In about six Graves' hyperthyroidism patients, the study also compared T-cell repertoires from thyroid tissue with T-cell repertoires from blood. Once sampling was done, hyperthyroidism patients were given methimazole at a starting dose of 30 mg daily, whereas ophthalmopathy patients were given high-dose intravenous methylprednisolone. A second multiplex PCR round built the libraries, followed by size selection and purification. The libraries were sequenced on an Illumina HiSeq2000 using paired-end 100 bp reads. SOAPnuke was used to process the raw data, with reads discarded if the reads contained adapters or uncalled bases, had a mean Phred below 15, or lacked an exact constant-primer or identifier match. COPE v1.2.5 was used to merge the high-quality paired reads, and each unique nucleotide sequence was defined as a clonotype. Clonotypes were aligned to IMGT TRBV, TRBD and TRBJ reference segments using MiTCR v1.1. The analysis included only V-J combinations with a frequency above 0.0001, which together covered more than 98% of the repertoires. The TCS score was defined as F50 (clonal expansion) divided by E x V (chaos), with BLOSUM62-based TCRdist calculated between CDR3 peptides within each V-J. Welch's t-statistics and random forest reduced just over 500 V-J features to 10 to 15, which were used in a naive Bayes classifier (R e1071). Sample size was not statistically predetermined, and blinding of investigators to group allocation was not performed. The paper reports TCR Vbeta CDR3 sequencing of approximately 140 peripheral blood samples: some 41 ophthalmopathy, over 70 hyperthyroidism and roughly 17 progressor patients.

This TCR was recovered from a woman under 40 with Graves disease. Donor details come from another sample of the same person, matched by shared clones. The sequencing here drew on peripheral blood mononuclear cells (PBMCs), taken at new diagnosis, from a patient treated with antithyroid drugs.

At the DNA level, the sequence is TGTGCCAGCAGTGGGCCGGGACCTCGGGAAGAGACCCAGTACTTC. It translates to CASSGPGPREETQYF. The chain uses TRBV28 and TRBJ2-5; the D element might be TRBD1 or TRBD2, as each aligns at 5 bases. The CDR3 goes from the cysteine to the phenylalanine over 15 residues. The kept DNA is CDR3 alone, 45 bases in frame from the first base. Between the V and J ends, shortened by 5 bases and 3 bases respectively, the junction contains 16 bases. CDR1 MDHEN and CDR2 SYDVKM are derived from the germline V gene.